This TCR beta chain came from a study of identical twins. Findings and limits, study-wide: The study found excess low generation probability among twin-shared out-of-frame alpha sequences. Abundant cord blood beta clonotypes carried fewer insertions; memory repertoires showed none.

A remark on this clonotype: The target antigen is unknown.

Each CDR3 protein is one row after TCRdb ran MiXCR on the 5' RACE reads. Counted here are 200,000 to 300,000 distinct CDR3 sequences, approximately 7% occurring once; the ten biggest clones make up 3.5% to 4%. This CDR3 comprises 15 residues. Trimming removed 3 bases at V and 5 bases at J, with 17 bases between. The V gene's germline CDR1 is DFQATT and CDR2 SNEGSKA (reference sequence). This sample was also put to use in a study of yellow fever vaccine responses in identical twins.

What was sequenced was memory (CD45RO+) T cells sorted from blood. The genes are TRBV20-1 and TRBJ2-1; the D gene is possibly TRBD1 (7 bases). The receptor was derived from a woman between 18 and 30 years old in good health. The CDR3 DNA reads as TGCAGTGCTAGGGGGTCCCAGGGGGGCAACAATGAGCAGTTCTTC. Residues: CSARGSQGGNNEQFF.